The present T cell receptor beta chain was sequenced within a study of T cell repertoires in cytomegalovirus infection. About the research overall: A matching HLA type, together with CMV infection, was signaled by public TCR beta signatures.

Study-level points and caveats: Clonotypes of TCR beta that were HLA-C-restricted and CMV-specific dominated the ex vivo response. Public TCR beta family frequency separated CMV-and-HLA carriers, including in an independent cohort.

Note on this clonotype: Its antigen is not identified.

CDR3 length: 12 residues. J gave up 6 bases and V 8 bases, and 4 bases lay outside the gene matches. Germline CDR1 and CDR2: LNHDA and SQIVND (reference sequence). TCRdb re-called the reads through MiXCR, storing one row per CDR3 protein. The table includes about 55,000 distinct CDR3 sequences, 20% to 25% detected once. The receptor was isolated from a human donor in good health (CMV status not recorded). Some clones in this sample may be carry-over from other donors' samples. Sequencing used CD8+ T cells from cultured PBMCs, obtained from culture after CMV antigen stimulation. The V gene is TRBV19, the J gene TRBJ1-5; 7 positions match TRBD1. The CDR3 DNA is TGTGCCAGTTGCACAGGGGTTCAGCCCCAGCATTTT. Residues: CASCTGVQPQHF. Variable domain in full (rest from reference TRBV19 and TRBJ1-5): DGGITQSPKYLFRKEGQNVTLSCEQNLNHDAMYWYRQDPGQGLRLIYYSQIVNDFQKGDIAEGYSVSREKKESFPLTVTSAQKNPTAFYLCASCTGVQPQHFGDGTRLSIL.